This T cell receptor (beta chain) originates from a study of identical twins. The study's findings and limits: One should note that invariant MAIT and iNKT cells could partly confound zero-insertion analyses.

On this clonotype: Its antigen is not identified.

The CDR3 sequence is 16 residues long. V was clipped by 5 bases and J by 5 bases; unmatched bases: 14. Germline V gives CDR1 SGHTA, CDR2 FQGNSA. A universal primer site came from template switching; cDNA carried unique molecular identifiers. MiXCR, run by TCRdb on the 5' RACE reads, gives a single entry per CDR3 protein. The table lists more than 200,000 distinct CDR3 sequences, over 12% of them singletons. The receptor was derived from a woman between 18 and 29 years old in good health. Sequencing was carried out using memory (CD45RO+) T cells sorted from blood. This chain joins TRBV7-2 and TRBJ2-5, with TRBD1 matching over 7 bases. The chain's CDR3 is CASSGEGAGVMETQYF. CDR3 DNA sequence: TGTGCCAGCAGCGGCGAGGGGGCGGGCGTAATGGAGACCCAGTACTTC. Based on the CDR3 plus reference TRBV7-2 and TRBJ2-5, the full variable domain is GAGVSQSPSNKVTEKGKDVELRCDPISGHTALYWYRQSLGQGLEFLIYFQGNSAPDKSGLPSDRFSAERTGGSVSTLTIQRTQQEDSAVYLCASSGEGAGVMETQYFGPGTRLLVL.